Each of the 24 T cell receptor beta chains below was sequenced from the same sample in a study of metastatic and nonmetastatic thyroid tumors. TCRdb reassembled clones from the PCR reads with MiXCR. Here the sample spans 85,000 to 100,000 clones, 12% being singletons. Before thyroid surgery, none of the patients had received any treatment. The sequencing input was blood. Receptor source: a female donor with papillary thyroid cancer or a benign thyroid nodule (not recorded which). Some clones in this sample may be carry-over from other donors' samples.

This clone was seen ten or more times. The CDR3 coding sequence is TGTGCCAGCAGTGACCGCTCGGACGGGAACACTGAAGCTTTCTTT. Protein product: CASSDRSDGNTEAFF. The rearrangement uses TRBV25-1 and TRBJ1-1; D is undetermined. The CDR3 is 15 amino acids. Germline V lookup: CDR1 MGHDK, CDR2 SYGVNS. V dropped 3 bases and J dropped 1 base, with 12 bases sitting between them.

This clone showed up just a few times. The J gene is TRBJ2-7, the V gene TRBV6-1; weak D call: TRBD2 (6 bases). The CDR3 totals 14 residues. V dropped 6 bases and J dropped 5 bases, with 17 bases sitting between them. The germline V gene has CDR1 MNHNS and CDR2 SASEGT. CDR3 residues: CASRGEWRVHEQYF. CDR3 in DNA: TGTGCCAGCAGGGGGGAATGGAGGGTACACGAGCAGTACTTC.

A remark on this clone: The junction departs from germline at one end; a sequencing error may be responsible. This chain connects TRBV5-5 to TRBJ2-2; possibly TRBD2 for D (5 bases). The germline V gene encodes CDR1 SGHKS and CDR2 YYEKEE (reference sequence). This CDR3 comprises 15 residues. CDR3 DNA: TGTGCCAACAGCTTGGACTCCGCGAACACCGGGGATCTGTTTTTT. Protein: CANSLDSANTGDLFF.

This clone was counted ten times or more. This chain joins TRBV7-8 and TRBJ2-2; D is perhaps TRBD1 (6 bases). The germline V and J ends were trimmed by 8 bases and 6 bases, with 10 bases remaining between them. This CDR3 is 12 amino acids long. The germline V gene has CDR1 SGHVS and CDR2 FQNEAQ. CDR3 nucleotide sequence: TGTGCCAGCCGCAGGGGCGCCGGGGAGCTGTTTTTT. It specifies CASRRGAGELFF. The full variable domain, its missing parts supplied by reference TRBV7-8 and TRBJ2-2, is GAGVSQSPRYKVAKRGQDVALRCDPISGHVSLFWYQQALGQGPEFLTYFQNEAQLDKSGLPSDRFFAERPEGSVSTLKIQRTQQEDSAVYLCASRRGAGELFFGEGSRLTVL.

This clone was seen a handful of times. A much more abundant neighbour one base away suggests this may be a read error. The rearrangement joins TRBV29-1 to TRBJ1-5; no reliable D call. The CDR3 has 13 amino acids. Germline V gives CDR1 SQVTM, CDR2 ANQGSEA. Trimming cost V 4 bases and J 3 bases, with 10 bases left between them. The CDR3 coding sequence is TGCAGCGTTGGAATGGTAGTCAATCAGCCCCAGCATTTT. This gives the protein CSVGMVVNQPQHF.

This clone was recorded at least ten times. This rearrangement joins TRBV28 to TRBJ1-1; D uncertain. V shed 8 bases and J shed 3 bases, with 13 bases lying between them. This CDR3 region has 13 residues. CDR1 is MDHEN, CDR2 SYDVKM, per germline. CDR3 sequence (DNA): TGTGCCAGCTGGCAGACTACCCACACTGAAGCTTTCTTT. Encoded protein: CASWQTTHTEAFF. Filled out from reference TRBV28 and TRBJ1-1, the complete variable domain reads DVKVTQSSRYLVKRTGEKVFLECVQDMDHENMFWYRQDPGLGLRLIYFSYDVKMKEKGDIPEGYSVSREKKERFSLILESASTNQTSMYLCASWQTTHTEAFFGQGTRLTVV.

This clone was picked up many times. Other DNA sequences within the sample encode an identical CDR3. V and J are TRBV7-9 and TRBJ2-5, with unresolved D. CDR3 length equals 14 residues. Germline CDR1 SEHNR, CDR2 FQNEAQ (reference sequence). V shed 0 bases and J shed 5 bases, with 10 bases lying between them. The CDR3 spells CASSLAGVRETQYF. CDR3 DNA sequence: TGTGCCAGCAGCTTAGCGGGCGTTCGGGAGACCCAGTACTTC.

This clone was recorded many times. The chain couples TRBV20-1 to TRBJ2-1, with D possibly TRBD1 on 5 matching bases. This CDR3 region has 13 residues. Germline assignment: CDR1 DFQATT and CDR2 SNEGSKA (reference sequence). Trimming removed 3 bases at V and 4 bases at J, with 10 bases between. CDR3 residues: CSARDKGYNEQFF. The CDR3 DNA is TGCAGTGCTAGGGACAAGGGATACAATGAGCAGTTCTTC.

This clone was counted at least ten times. The rearrangement uses TRBV25-1 and TRBJ1-2; no firm D call. The CDR3 contains 14 residues. Germline values: CDR1 MGHDK, CDR2 SYGVNS. The ends were cut back, 0 bases at V and 7 bases at J, with 12 bases in the middle. The CDR3 protein is CASSEYGGRRGYTF. The CDR3, as DNA: TGTGCCAGCAGTGAATACGGAGGGCGACGTGGCTACACCTTC.

There are many counts of this clone. This same CDR3 is encoded by further DNA sequences in the sample. This sequence joins TRBV6-2 or TRBV6-3 and TRBJ1-1; D remains unclear. The ends were cut back, 2 bases at V and 1 base at J, with 5 bases in the middle. CDR1 MNHEY and CDR2 SVGEGT come from the germline V gene. This CDR3 has 13 amino acids. The CDR3 loop reads CASSYAENTEAFF. CDR3 in DNA: TGTGCCAGCAGTTACGCGGAGAACACTGAAGCTTTCTTT.

The gene calls are TRBV11-2 and TRBJ2-7, with D perhaps matching TRBD1 (6 bases). The CDR3 has 15 amino acids. V was clipped by 1 base and J by 5 bases, with 15 bases between them. Germline V gene sequence: CDR1 SGHAT, CDR2 FQNNGV. The CDR3 loop reads CASSLGGQGLHEQYF. CDR3 nucleotides: TGTGCCAGCAGCTTAGGCGGGCAGGGGTTACACGAGCAGTACTTC.

There are many counts of this clone. V is TRBV19 and J is TRBJ2-7; D is unclear. There are 13 residues in the CDR3. The ends were cut back, 7 bases at V and 2 bases at J, with 12 bases in the middle. CDR1 is LNHDA and CDR2 is SQIVND in the germline V gene (reference sequence). CDR3 loop: CASNKSPAYEQYF. The CDR3 DNA sequence: TGTGCCAGTAACAAGTCCCCCGCCTACGAGCAGTACTTC.

The table lists this clone with many counts. This chain uses TRBV20-1 with TRBJ2-7, with TRBD2 matching over 11 bases. The CDR3 has 15 amino acids. Germline V gene sequence: CDR1 DFQATT, CDR2 SNEGSKA (reference sequence). V gave up 1 base and J gave up 1 base; unmatched junction bases: 3. The CDR3 DNA sequence: TGCAGTGCTAGAGGTACTAGCGGGGGTTCCTACGAGCAGTACTTC. It yields the protein CSARGTSGGSYEQYF.

This clone was counted at least ten times. The chain uses TRBV7-3 and TRBJ2-4, with 8 positions matching TRBD1. V lost 4 bases to trimming and J lost 6 bases; unmatched junction nucleotides: 17. Germline V gives CDR1 SGHTA, CDR2 FQGTGA. The CDR3 contains 18 residues. The CDR3 DNA is TGTGCCAGCAGCTCATCACCACTTCAGGGGACAGGCGGAAACATTCAGTACTTC. As protein: CASSSSPLQGTGGNIQYF.

The CDR3 DNA reads as TGTGCCAACATTTTAAGGGCCGGGAGTTTGGGCGAGCAGTACTTC. Its protein is CANILRAGSLGEQYF. The rearrangement uses TRBV28 and TRBJ2-7; perhaps TRBD2 as D (6 bases). The germline V gene encodes CDR1 MDHEN and CDR2 SYDVKM. V was clipped by 10 bases and J by 6 bases, with 25 bases between them. There are 15 residues in the CDR3. The whole variable domain, filled in from reference TRBV28 and TRBJ2-7, reads DVKVTQSSRYLVKRTGEKVFLECVQDMDHENMFWYRQDPGLGLRLIYFSYDVKMKEKGDIPEGYSVSREKKERFSLILESASTNQTSMYLCANILRAGSLGEQYFGPGTRLTVT.

This clone was detected many times. The chain joins TRBV28 to TRBJ2-2, with D possibly matching TRBD2 (5 bases). Trimming took off 2 bases at V and 6 bases at J, with 13 bases between the two ends. Germline V gene lookup returns CDR1 MDHEN and CDR2 SYDVKM. The CDR3 is 15 residues long. As DNA, the CDR3 is TGTGCCAGCAGTTTAAGCGAGGGCCCATCCGGGGAGCTGTTTTTT. This sequence encodes CASSLSEGPSGELFF.

This clone was seen repeatedly, ten times or more. The chain combines TRBV7-2 with TRBJ1-1; 11 positions agree with TRBD1. Germline lookup yields CDR1 SGHTA and CDR2 FQGNSA. CDR3 length equals 14 residues. Trimming cost V 1 base and J 11 bases; bases outside gene matches: 6. For the CDR3, the DNA is TGTGCCAGCAGCTTAGGGACAGGGGGCGCGGAGGCTTTCTTT. It translates to CASSLGTGGAEAFF.

The table lists this clone with many counts. The chain employs TRBV5-6 and TRBJ2-3, with 13 bases lining up with TRBD2. V lost 4 bases, J lost 3 bases, and 8 bases stayed unmatched. This CDR3 comprises 17 residues. Germline CDR1 SGHDT, CDR2 YYEEEE. CDR3 residues: CASSPGLAGKGTDTQYF. CDR3 nucleotides: TGTGCCAGCAGCCCGGGACTAGCGGGAAAAGGGACAGATACGCAGTATTTT.

Many counts were recorded for this clone. The rearrangement uses TRBV27 and TRBJ2-2; D assignment may be TRBD1 or TRBD2 (5 bases each). This CDR3 contains 14 residues. Germline loops: CDR1 MNHEY, CDR2 SMNVEV (reference sequence). The V and J ends lost 8 bases and 0 bases respectively, with 10 bases between them. This chain's CDR3 is CASAGTANTGELFF. The CDR3, as DNA: TGTGCCAGCGCCGGGACGGCGAACACCGGGGAGCTGTTTTTT.

This clone was recorded many times. V gene TRBV20-1 combines with J gene TRBJ2-5; D not resolved. Trimming removed 1 base from V and 3 bases from J, with 6 bases in between. In germline, CDR1 is DFQATT, CDR2 SNEGSKA (reference sequence). The CDR3 has 12 amino acids. CDR3 bases: TGCAGTGCTAGAGCCCATAAAGAGACCCAGTACTTC. Its protein is CSARAHKETQYF.

This clone was counted many times. This rearrangement joins TRBV28 to TRBJ1-3; TRBD1 matches at 7 bases. CDR3 length equals 16 residues. The V segment lost 1 base and the J segment 0 bases; nucleotides outside the gene matches: 3. Looked up from germline, CDR1 is MDHEN and CDR2 is SYDVKM. The CDR3 DNA sequence: TGTGCCAGCAGTTTATTGGGACAGCTCTCTGGAAACACCATATATTTT. Protein sequence: CASSLLGQLSGNTIYF. Supplemented by reference TRBV28 and TRBJ1-3, the full variable domain reads DVKVTQSSRYLVKRTGEKVFLECVQDMDHENMFWYRQDPGLGLRLIYFSYDVKMKEKGDIPEGYSVSREKKERFSLILESASTNQTSMYLCASSLLGQLSGNTIYFGEGSWLTVV.

This clone has ten or more counts. V and J are TRBV4-3 and TRBJ2-4; 9 nucleotides line up with TRBD1. CDR3 size: 19 residues. Germline CDR1 and CDR2: LGHNA and YSLEER. After removal of 0 bases from V and 8 bases from J, the junction contained 17 bases not matched to a gene. CDR3 nucleotide sequence: TGCGCCAGCAGCCAAGAAGGGGCCTACAGGGGGCGCGGATTGTACATTCAGTACTTC. Translated, it gives CASSQEGAYRGRGLYIQYF.

This clone was seen at least ten times. This clone may be a read error of a much larger clone one base away. The gene calls are TRBV12-3 or TRBV12-4 and TRBJ1-5; 9 bases are a match to TRBD1. V lost 3 bases and J lost 0; bases outside the gene matches: 6. The CDR3 covers 17 residues. CDR3 nucleotides: TGTGCCAGCAGTTTGGGGGACAGGGTGCATAGCAATCAGCCCCAGCATTTT. As protein: CASSLGDRVHSNQPQHF.

This clone was counted at least ten times. The chain carries TRBV7-8 and TRBJ1-4; no definite D call. The CDR3 sequence is 15 residues long. V lost 6 bases and J 7 bases, leaving 18 bases between the germline ends. Germline CDR1 reads SGHVS; CDR2 reads FQNEAQ. The CDR3 DNA sequence: TGTGCCAGCAGTTCAAGCCGGGGTTTTGGTGAAAAACTGTTTTTT. This gives the protein CASSSSRGFGEKLFF.